A single sample is the source of the 17 T cell receptor beta chains below, sequenced in a study of blood T cells in healthy people across ages. Sample-barcoded 5' priming and a J-beta primer mix drove a second PCR of roughly 7 to 11 cycles. TCRdb re-derived calls from the 5' RACE reads in MiXCR, one entry per CDR3 protein. In the table there are 1 million to 1.2 million distinct CDR3 sequences, 35% to 40% of which are singletons. The source material was blood. The receptor set was obtained from a man in his late teens or twenties in good health.

Worth noting for this clonotype: A read error may be the cause here, since a much bigger clone is one base away. This CDR3 is missing its conserved last phenylalanine or tryptophan, likely due to a read error. J is TRBJ2-3 and V is TRBV4-3, with D hard to call. CDR3 length: 15 amino acids. Germline-derived CDR1 and CDR2 are LGHNA and YSLEER. Trimming left V 0 bases short and J 0 bases short, with 7 bases between. The CDR3, as DNA: TGCGCCAGCAGCCAAGAGGCATTCAGCACAGATACGCAGTATGTT. It translates to CASSQEAFSTDTQYV.

The V call is TRBV20-1, the J call TRBJ1-1; TRBD1 is a possible D gene (5 bases). The ends were cut back, 3 bases at V and 1 base at J, with 12 bases in the middle. This CDR3 contains 14 residues. Per the germline V gene, CDR1 is DFQATT and CDR2 is SNEGSKA (reference sequence). CDR3 protein: CSASSRGGNTEAFF. The CDR3 region has the DNA TGCAGTGCTAGTAGCCGGGGCGGGAACACTGAAGCTTTCTTT.

Note on this clonotype: This may come from a read error, since a much larger clone is one base off. The chain is built from TRBV12-3 or TRBV12-4 and TRBJ2-3, with D unresolved. CDR3 length: 15 amino acids. The CDR3 protein is CASSPRVIGTDTRYF. The CDR3 DNA is TGTGCCAGCAGTCCAAGGGTAATCGGCACAGATACGCGGTATTTT.

Points on this clonotype: Without the conserved terminal phenylalanine or tryptophan, this CDR3 likely stems from a read error. The rearrangement links TRBV12-3 or TRBV12-4 to TRBJ1-4; 8 bases are a match to TRBD1. The CDR3 loop spans 16 amino acids. V dropped 4 bases and J dropped 5; count of bases not matched to a gene: 9. The CDR3 sequence: CASSSGAGGANEKLFL. The CDR3 DNA is TGTGCCAGCAGTTCTGGGGCAGGGGGCGCGAATGAAAAACTGTTTCTT.

The V gene is TRBV12-3 or TRBV12-4, the J gene TRBJ2-5; no definite D call. The CDR3 totals 13 residues. The V and J ends lost 5 bases and 2 bases respectively, with 9 bases between them. The CDR3 here is CASSVTAQETQYF. CDR3 in DNA: TGTGCCAGCAGTGTTACGGCACAAGAGACCCAGTACTTC.

A note on this clonotype: A junction end diverges from the germline sequence, so it may reflect a read error. This chain joins TRBV7-8 and TRBJ1-2, with D possibly matching TRBD1 (5 bases). The CDR3 spans 15 residues. CDR1 SGHVS and CDR2 FQNEAQ come from the germline V gene. CDR3 region: CASSLAAGPNYGHTF. Here the CDR3 DNA reads TGTGCCAGCAGCTTAGCAGCAGGGCCCAACTATGGCCACACCTTC.

This sequence joins TRBV11-2 and TRBJ1-2, with D possibly being TRBD1 (5 bases). The CDR3 runs to 14 residues. V was cut by 0 bases and J by 3 bases, with 8 bases left in between. CDR1 and CDR2 from the germline V gene are SGHAT and FQNNGV. The CDR3 region has the DNA TGTGCCAGCAGCTTAGAAATGGGGGACTATGGCTACACCTTC. It translates to CASSLEMGDYGYTF.

The table lists this clonotype with a few counts. This rearrangement joins TRBV6-2 or TRBV6-3 to TRBJ1-2; D gene uncertain. The V gene's germline CDR1 is MNHEY and CDR2 SVGEGT. The V and J ends lost 7 bases and 0 bases respectively, with 12 bases between them. This CDR3 comprises 14 residues. This CDR3 is CASTRRGTNYGYTF. DNA of the CDR3: TGTGCCAGCACGAGACGCGGCACTAACTATGGCTACACCTTC.

The V and J genes are TRBV27 and TRBJ2-3; 7 bases agree with TRBD2. Germline CDR1 reads MNHEY; CDR2 reads SMNVEV (reference sequence). Germline trimming cut 6 bases from V and 0 bases from J; bases unmatched to any gene: 9. This CDR3 has 16 residues. In DNA form, the CDR3 reads TGTGCCAGCAGGTCTGAGCAGGGAGGGAGCACAGATACGCAGTATTTT. This gives the protein CASRSEQGGSTDTQYF.

The chain carries TRBV7-9 and TRBJ2-5; possible D gene TRBD2, 5 bases. Germline V gene lookup returns CDR1 SEHNR and CDR2 FQNEAQ (reference sequence). Trimming removed 5 bases at V and 2 bases at J, with 15 bases between. This CDR3 has 15 amino acids. The CDR3 region is CASSLQPGLQETQYF. Written as DNA, the CDR3 is TGTGCCAGCAGCCTTCAACCGGGATTACAAGAGACCCAGTACTTC.

The V and J genes are TRBV20-1 and TRBJ2-2; maybe TRBD2 (5 bases). Germline V gives CDR1 DFQATT, CDR2 SNEGSKA (reference sequence). Deletions cut 4 bases from V and 2 bases from J, with 8 bases between. CDR3 length equals 13 residues. The CDR3 loop is CSATGLNTGELFF. The CDR3 coding sequence is TGCAGTGCTACCGGACTCAACACCGGGGAGCTGTTTTTT.

The genes are TRBV9 and TRBJ2-1; a weak D match, TRBD1 (5 bases). Germline V gene data show CDR1 as SGDLS and CDR2 as YYNGEE. Between the trimmed V and J ends, which lost 0 bases and 5 bases, there was a span of 12 bases. The CDR3 is made up of 15 amino acids. The CDR3, as DNA: TGTGCCAGCAGCGTAGTAGGGGTACCCCACAATGAGCAGTTCTTC. This codes for CASSVVGVPHNEQFF.

The genes are TRBV20-1 and TRBJ1-5, with TRBD1 matching over 8 bases. The germline V gene encodes CDR1 DFQATT and CDR2 SNEGSKA (reference sequence). The CDR3 is 16 amino acids. Unmatched junction bases numbered 4, after V lost 0 bases and J lost 0 bases. CDR3 nucleotides: TGCAGTGCTAGAGAAGACAGGGGCTATAGCAATCAGCCCCAGCATTTT. It codes for CSAREDRGYSNQPQHF.

A remark on this clonotype: Since the CDR3 does not end with the conserved phenylalanine or tryptophan, this likely comes from a read error. The V gene is TRBV7-8, the J gene TRBJ2-1; no clear D gene. Germline V gene lookup returns CDR1 SGHVS and CDR2 FQNEAQ. CDR3 size: 14 residues. V lost 1 base, J lost 3 bases, and 7 bases lay in between. CDR3 region: CASSLGRDYNEQFL. The CDR3 DNA sequence: TGTGCCAGCAGCTTAGGAAGGGACTACAATGAGCAGTTCTTA.

Only a few counts were recorded for this clonotype. The chain recombines TRBV27 with TRBJ2-1, with D possibly being TRBD1 or TRBD2 (5 bases each). V was cut by 4 bases and J by 4 bases, with 14 bases left in between. The germline V gene has CDR1 MNHEY and CDR2 SMNVEV (reference sequence). There are 15 residues in the CDR3. This CDR3 reads CASSSYGTVYNEQFF. In DNA, the CDR3 is TGTGCCAGCAGTTCCTACGGGACGGTTTACAATGAGCAGTTCTTC.

The genes are TRBV18 and TRBJ2-1; the D gene is possibly TRBD2 (6 bases). CDR3 size: 14 residues. Germline V CDR1 and CDR2: KGHSH, LQKENI. Trimming took 6 bases from V and 5 from J, leaving 14 bases between them. The CDR3 DNA reads TGTGCCAGCTCGGCCGGGACTTGGAACAATGAGCAGTTCTTC. This encodes CASSAGTWNNEQFF.

The V call is TRBV27, the J call TRBJ2-1; D is uncertain. CDR3 size: 15 residues. Germline V gene lookup returns CDR1 MNHEY and CDR2 SMNVEV (reference sequence). Trimming stripped 7 bases from V and 9 bases from J, with 22 bases between. CDR3 amino acids: CASINRASLNREQFF. The CDR3 DNA follows: TGTGCCAGCATCAATCGGGCCTCCCTTAATCGTGAGCAGTTCTTC.